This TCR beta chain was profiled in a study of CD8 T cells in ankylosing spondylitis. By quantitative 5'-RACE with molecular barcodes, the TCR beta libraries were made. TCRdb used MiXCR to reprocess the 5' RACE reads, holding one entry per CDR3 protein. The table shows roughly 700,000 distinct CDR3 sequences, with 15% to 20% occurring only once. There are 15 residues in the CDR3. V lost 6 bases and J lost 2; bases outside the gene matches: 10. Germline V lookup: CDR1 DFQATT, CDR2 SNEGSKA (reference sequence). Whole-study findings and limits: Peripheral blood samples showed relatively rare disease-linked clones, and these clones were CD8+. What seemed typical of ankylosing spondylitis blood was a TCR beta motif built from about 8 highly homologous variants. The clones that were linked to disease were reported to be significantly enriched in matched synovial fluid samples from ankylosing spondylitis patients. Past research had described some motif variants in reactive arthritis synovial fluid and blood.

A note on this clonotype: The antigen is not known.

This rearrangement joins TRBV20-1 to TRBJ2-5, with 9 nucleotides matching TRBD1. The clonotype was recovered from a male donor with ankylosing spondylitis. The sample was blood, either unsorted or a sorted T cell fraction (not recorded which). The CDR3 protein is CSAPTGGWLQETQYF. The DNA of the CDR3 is TGCAGTGCCCCCACAGGGGGCTGGTTACAAGAGACCCAGTACTTC.